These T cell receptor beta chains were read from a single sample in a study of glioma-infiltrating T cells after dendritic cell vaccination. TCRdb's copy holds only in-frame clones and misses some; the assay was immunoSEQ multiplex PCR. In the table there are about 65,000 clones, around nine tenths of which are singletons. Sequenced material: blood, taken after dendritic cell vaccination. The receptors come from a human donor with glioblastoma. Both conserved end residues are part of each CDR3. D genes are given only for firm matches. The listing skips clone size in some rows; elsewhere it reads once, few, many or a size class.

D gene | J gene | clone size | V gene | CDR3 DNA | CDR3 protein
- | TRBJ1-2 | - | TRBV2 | TGTGCCAGCAGTGAAGCCCAGGCCTTGGAGGGCTATGGCTACACCTTC | CASSEAQALEGYGYTF
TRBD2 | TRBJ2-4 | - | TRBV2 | TGTGCCAGCAGTGAAGGGACTAGCGGGGGGGGGCTAGCCAAAAACATTCAGTACTTC | CASSEGTSGGGLAKNIQYF
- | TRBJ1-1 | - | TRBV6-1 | TGTGCCAGCAGTGAAGGCAGGGGATTCCAAGCTTTCTTT | CASSEGRGFQAFF
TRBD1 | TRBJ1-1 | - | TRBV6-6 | TGTGCCAGCAGAAAGGCCAGGGGGGAGGACACTGAAGCTTTCTTT | CASRKARGEDTEAFF
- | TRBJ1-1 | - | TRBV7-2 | TGTGCCAGCAGCTGGGGACAGAACACTGAAGCTTTCTTT | CASSWGQNTEAFF
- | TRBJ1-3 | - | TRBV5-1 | TGCGCCAGCAGCTTGGTTGGGGGGTCGAGGAACACCATATATTTT | CASSLVGGSRNTIYF
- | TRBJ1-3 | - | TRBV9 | TGTGCCAGCAGCGCCAGCGGTTATGGAAACACCATATATTTT | CASSASGYGNTIYF
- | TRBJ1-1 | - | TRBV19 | TGTGCCAGTAGTAGGCAGGCAGGCACTGAAGCTTTCTTT | CASSRQAGTEAFF
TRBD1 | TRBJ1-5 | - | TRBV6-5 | TGTGCCAGCAGGCCGACAGGGAAAGGGTATCAGCCCCAGCATTTT | CASRPTGKGYQPQHF
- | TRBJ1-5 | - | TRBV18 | TGTGCCAGCTCACCAGTCCCAGGGGCAGAACAGCCCCAGCATTTT | CASSPVPGAEQPQHF
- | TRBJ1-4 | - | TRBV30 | TGTGCCTGGAGTCCAAGGGGATCAGGTGAAAAACTGTTTTTT | CAWSPRGSGEKLFF
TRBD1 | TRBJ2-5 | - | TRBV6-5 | TGTGCCAGTAGTGGGGGACAGCAAGAGACCCAGTACTTC | CASSGGQQETQYF
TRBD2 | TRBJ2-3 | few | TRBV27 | TGTGCCAGCATTGAAAGCGGGGGGCGCACAGATACGCAGTATTTT | CASIESGGRTDTQYF
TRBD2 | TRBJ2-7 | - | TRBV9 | TGTGCCAGCAGCTCGGGACTAGCGGGGGGGTGGTCTTTCCACGAGCAGTACTTC | CASSSGLAGGWSFHEQYF
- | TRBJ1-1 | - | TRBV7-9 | TGTGCCAGCACCTTCGAAAAGGGAGGCGGCACTGAAGCTTTCTTT | CASTFEKGGGTEAFF
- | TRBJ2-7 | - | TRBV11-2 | TGTGCCAGCAGCCCGCGGACAGCCTTTGGCTACGAGCAGTACTTC | CASSPRTAFGYEQYF
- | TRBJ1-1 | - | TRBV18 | TGTGCCAGCTCACCTGAGGAGACGAGCACTGAAGCTTTCTTT | CASSPEETSTEAFF
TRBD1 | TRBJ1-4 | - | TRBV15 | TGTGCCACCAGCAGAGATAAAGAGACAGGGGACGAAAAACTGTTTTTT | CATSRDKETGDEKLFF
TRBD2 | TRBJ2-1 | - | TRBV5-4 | TGTGCCAGCAGCATCACTAGCGGGAGGGCCGAGGAGCAGTTCTTC | CASSITSGRAEEQFF
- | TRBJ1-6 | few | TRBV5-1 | TGCGCCAGCACCGAGGGACTGACAAATTCACCCCTCCACTTT | CASTEGLTNSPLHF
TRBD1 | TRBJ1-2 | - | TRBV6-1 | TGTGCCAGCAGTGAAGCAGGGGGGACAGGGCTTGGCTACACCTTC | CASSEAGGTGLGYTF
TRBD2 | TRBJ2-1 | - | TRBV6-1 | TGTGCCAGCAGTGTGTCGGGACTAGGGCAGTTCTTC | CASSVSGLGQFF
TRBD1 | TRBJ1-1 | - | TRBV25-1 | TGTGCCAGCAGTCAACAGGGGATGAACACTGAAGCTTTCTTT | CASSQQGMNTEAFF
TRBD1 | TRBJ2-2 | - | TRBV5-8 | TGTGCCAGCAGCTTACAGGGGGGGAACACCGGGGAGCTGTTTTTT | CASSLQGGNTGELFF
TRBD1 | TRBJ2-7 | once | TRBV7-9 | TGTGCCAGCACAACAGGGGGTGGTCGGGGCGAGCAGTACTTC | CASTTGGGRGEQYF
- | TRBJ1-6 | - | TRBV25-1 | TGTGCCAGCAGTGACCGGGGGATCAATAATTCACCCCTCCACTTT | CASSDRGINNSPLHF
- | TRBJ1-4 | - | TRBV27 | TGTGCCAGCAGCTTTAGGGGGAGTGAAAAACTGTTTTTT | CASSFRGSEKLFF
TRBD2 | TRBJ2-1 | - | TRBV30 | TGTGCCTGGAGTGTACTAGCGGGAGGGGGGAATGAGCAGTTCTTC | CAWSVLAGGGNEQFF
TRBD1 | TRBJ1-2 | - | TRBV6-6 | TGTGCCAGCAGTTACGGACAGGGTAACTATGGCTACACCTTC | CASSYGQGNYGYTF
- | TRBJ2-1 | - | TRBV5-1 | TGCGCCAGCAGCTTGCTCCCAGGGTCTTACAATGAGCAGTTCTTC | CASSLLPGSYNEQFF
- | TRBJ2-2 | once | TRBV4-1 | TGCGCCAGCAGCCAAGTTGAACTGGTGACCGGGGAGCTGTTTTTT | CASSQVELVTGELFF
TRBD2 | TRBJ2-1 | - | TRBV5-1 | TGCGCCAGCAGCTACTGGCGAGGAGCGGGAGGGCCTAAGAATGAGCAGTTCTTC | CASSYWRGAGGPKNEQFF
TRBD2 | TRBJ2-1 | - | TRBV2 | TGTGCCAGCAGGTCGGGACTAGCGGGAAGGAGCTCCTACAATGAGCAGTTCTTC | CASRSGLAGRSSYNEQFF
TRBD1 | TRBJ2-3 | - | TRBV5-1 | TGCGCCAGCAGCTTCCAGGGGGCTTGGGCAGATACGCAGTATTTT | CASSFQGAWADTQYF
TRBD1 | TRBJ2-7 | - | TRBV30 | TGTGCCTGGAGTGGAACCAGGGACAGTTCCTACGAGCAGTACTTC | CAWSGTRDSSYEQYF
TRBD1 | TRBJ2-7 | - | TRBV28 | TGTGCCAGCAGTGACAGGACAGGGTCCTACGAGCAGTACTTC | CASSDRTGSYEQYF
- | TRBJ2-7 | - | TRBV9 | TGTGCCAGCAGCTTCGGACATTCTGGGGACGAGCAGTACTTC | CASSFGHSGDEQYF
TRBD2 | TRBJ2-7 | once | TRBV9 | TGTGCCAGCAGCGCTCCCGGGACTAGCGGAGAGCAGTACTTC | CASSAPGTSGEQYF
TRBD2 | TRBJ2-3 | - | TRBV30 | TGTGCCTGGAGTGCGACAAGCGGGGCAAGCACAGATACGCAGTATTTT | CAWSATSGASTDTQYF
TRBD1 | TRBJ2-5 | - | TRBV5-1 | TGCGCCAGCAGCTTGGCCATTACAGGGGGCGGAGAGACCCAGTACTTC | CASSLAITGGGETQYF
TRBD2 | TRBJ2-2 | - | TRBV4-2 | TGTGCCAGCAGCCAAGACGGAGCGGGAGGGAACACCGGGGAGCTGTTTTTT | CASSQDGAGGNTGELFF
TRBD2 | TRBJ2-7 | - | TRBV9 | TGTGCCAGCAGCGTAGGTGTTAGCGGGGAAGTCTACGAGCAGTACTTC | CASSVGVSGEVYEQYF
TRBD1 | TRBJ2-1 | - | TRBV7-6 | TGTGCCAGCAGCTTAGATTATAAGGGACAGGGATGGGACAATGAGCAGTTCTTC | CASSLDYKGQGWDNEQFF
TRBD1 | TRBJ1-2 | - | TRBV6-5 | TGTGCCAGCAGTTACTCACAGGGGGGCTACACCTTC | CASSYSQGGYTF
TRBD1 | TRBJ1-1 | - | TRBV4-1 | TGCGCCAGCAGCCAAGACGAAACCGGGACAGTGAACACTGAAGCTTTCTTT | CASSQDETGTVNTEAFF
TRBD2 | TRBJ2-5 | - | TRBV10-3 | TGTGCCATCGGGACAGGAGGGACTAGCGGGAGTCGTGAGACCCAGTACTTC | CAIGTGGTSGSRETQYF
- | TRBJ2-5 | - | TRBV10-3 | TGTGCCATCAGTCTAGGGGGAAGCGAGCAAGAGACCCAGTACTTC | CAISLGGSEQETQYF
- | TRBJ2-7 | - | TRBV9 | TGTGCCAGCAGCGCAGGCTCCCCCGGCACATCGGCCTCCTACGAGCAGTACTTC | CASSAGSPGTSASYEQYF
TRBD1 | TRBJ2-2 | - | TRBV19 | TGTGCCAGTAGTATGGTACAGGGGAGAGGTTCCACCGGGGAGCTGTTTTTT | CASSMVQGRGSTGELFF
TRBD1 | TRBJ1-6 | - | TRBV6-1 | TGTGCCAGCAGTTTGGACAGGGAGGGTTCACCCCTCCACTTT | CASSLDREGSPLHF
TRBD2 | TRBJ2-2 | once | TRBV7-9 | TGTGCCAGCAGCCCTAGGACTAGCGGCTTAGGGGAGCTGTTTTTT | CASSPRTSGLGELFF
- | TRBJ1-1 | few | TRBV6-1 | TGTGCCAGCAGTGCGGACAGACAGAACACTGAAGCTTTCTTT | CASSADRQNTEAFF